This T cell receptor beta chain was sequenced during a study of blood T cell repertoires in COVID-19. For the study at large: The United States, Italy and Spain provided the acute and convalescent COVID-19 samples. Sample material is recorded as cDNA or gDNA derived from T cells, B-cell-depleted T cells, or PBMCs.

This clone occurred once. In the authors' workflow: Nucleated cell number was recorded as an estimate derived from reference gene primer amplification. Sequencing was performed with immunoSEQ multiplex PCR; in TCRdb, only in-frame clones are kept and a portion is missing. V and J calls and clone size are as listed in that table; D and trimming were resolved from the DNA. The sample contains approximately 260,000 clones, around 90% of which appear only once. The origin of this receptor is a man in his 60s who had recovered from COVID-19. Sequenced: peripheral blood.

The CDR3 DNA reads as TGTGCCAGCTCACCTAGCGGGGGGGGCTCCTACGAGCAGTACGTC. This translates into CASSPSGGGSYEQYV. The chain joins TRBV18 to TRBJ2-7; 11 positions match TRBD2. The germline V gene has CDR1 KGHSH and CDR2 LQKENI. CDR3 length equals 15 residues. V shed 3 bases and J 0 bases; nucleotides not matched to a gene: 1.